This T cell receptor (beta chain) came from a study of blood T cell repertoires in COVID-19. In the study overall: Researchers got acute and convalescent COVID-19 samples from the United States, Italy and Spain. Nucleic acid was either cDNA or gDNA, and it came from T cells, B-cell-depleted T cells, or PBMCs.

Authors' methods: Quantification of nucleated cells was approximated via reference gene primer amplification. The assay was immunoSEQ multiplex PCR, and TCRdb's table has in-frame clones only and misses some. That table furnishes V, J and clone size, whereas the DNA furnished D and trimming. The data show about 100,000 clones, about 82% seen once. The germline V gene encodes CDR1 SGHRS and CDR2 YFSETQ. The CDR3 is made up of 14 amino acids. Unmatched junction bases numbered 3, after V lost 7 bases and J lost 0 bases. The TCR sequence derives from a man aged 45-65 years with active or convalescent COVID-19. The specimen sequenced was peripheral blood. This chain connects TRBV5-1 to TRBJ2-2, with 7 nucleotides matching TRBD2. The CDR3 nucleotides read TGCGCCAGCGAACTAGCGCCGAACACCGGGGAGCTGTTTTTT. It encodes CASELAPNTGELFF.